The rows below give T cell receptor beta chains drawn from one sample of a study of yellow fever vaccine responses in identical twins. Via MiXCR, TCRdb re-called the RT-PCR reads, giving one row per CDR3 protein. This sample has under 20,000 distinct CDR3 sequences, with about 61% found just once. The starting material was T cells from blood (PBMCs), unsorted or a sorted subset (not recorded which), obtained before or after yellow fever vaccination (not recorded which). These receptors were taken from a woman aged 18-29 years who received the yellow fever vaccine. Each CDR3 is given with its conserved first and last residue. D genes are given only for firm matches. Size tells how often a clone was seen (once, few, many) or the class of an expanded clone, and some rows leave it out.

J,D,size,V,DNA,CDR3
TRBJ2-7,TRBD2,-,TRBV3-1,TGTGCCAGCAACAATAAAGGACTAGCCTACGAGCAGTACTTC,CASNNKGLAYEQYF
TRBJ2-7,TRBD2,-,TRBV9,TGTGCCAGCAGCGTAGGGACTAGCGCAGACTACGAGCAGTACTTC,CASSVGTSADYEQYF
TRBJ1-1,-,-,TRBV18,TGTGCCAGCTCACCACCGAGCAGGGCCTGGGACACTGAAGCTTTCTTT,CASSPPSRAWDTEAFF
TRBJ2-2,-,medium-sized,TRBV6-5,TGTGCCAGCAGTTACCTCCCCGGGGGACGAACCGGGGAGCTGTTTTTT,CASSYLPGGRTGELFF
TRBJ2-1,TRBD2,-,TRBV20-1,TGCAGTGTTACAAACCCAGCGGGAGGGGGTAGCGATGAGCAGTTCTTC,CSVTNPAGGGSDEQFF
TRBJ1-5,-,-,TRBV29-1,TGCAGCGTTGAAGATCCAGGTCAGCCCCAGCATTTT,CSVEDPGQPQHF
TRBJ2-7,-,-,TRBV11-1,TGTGCCAGCAGCTTAGATGACGTAACCTACGAGCAGTACTTC,CASSLDDVTYEQYF
TRBJ2-2,-,-,TRBV4-1,TGCGCCAGCAGCCAAAACTGGTACACCGGGGAGCTGTTTTTT,CASSQNWYTGELFF
TRBJ2-2,TRBD2,-,TRBV15,TGTGCCACCAGCAGAGCGGGAGGGAACACCGGGGAGCTGTTTTTT,CATSRAGGNTGELFF
TRBJ2-7,-,-,TRBV10-2,TGCGCCAGCAGTGAGTCCAATCCGAAGCAGTACTTC,CASSESNPKQYF
TRBJ2-3,-,-,TRBV5-1,TGCGCCAGCAGCTTGGTTCGTCTCGTAGATACGCAGTATTTT,CASSLVRLVDTQYF
TRBJ2-5,-,-,TRBV11-2,TGTGCCAGCAGCTTACAAGACAGCAAGACCCAGTACTTC,CASSLQDSKTQYF
TRBJ2-1,-,-,TRBV11-3,TGTGCCAGCAGCTTTACGGGAAACACCTACAATGAGCAGTTCTTC,CASSFTGNTYNEQFF
TRBJ1-6,TRBD1,-,TRBV20-1,TGCAGTGCTAGAGAAGGGACAGACTATAATTCACCCCTCCACTTT,CSAREGTDYNSPLHF
TRBJ2-2,-,-,TRBV29-1,TGCAGCGCATGGTCTCCCGGGGAGCTGTTTTTT,CSAWSPGELFF
TRBJ2-4,-,-,TRBV2,TGTGCCAGCAGTGCGCGGGACCCCAAAGTCGGGTTAAACATTCAGTACTTC,CASSARDPKVGLNIQYF
TRBJ1-2,-,once,TRBV6-2/TRBV6-3,TGTGCCAGCAGTTTAATAGGATTCTATGGCTACACCTTC,CASSLIGFYGYTF
TRBJ1-1,-,large,TRBV6-5,TGTGCCAGCAGTTACTTTAAGGGGCAGTTCACTGAAGCTTTCTTT,CASSYFKGQFTEAFF
TRBJ2-2,-,once,TRBV10-3,TGTGCCATCAGCAGCGGGACCGGGGAGCTGTTTTTT,CAISSGTGELFF
TRBJ2-2,-,once,TRBV6-4,TGTGCCAGCAGTGACCAGGACACCGGGGAGCTGTTTTTT,CASSDQDTGELFF
TRBJ2-1,-,few,TRBV11-3,TGTGCCAGCAGCTTATCTGGGATCGAGCAGTTCTTC,CASSLSGIEQFF
TRBJ2-2,-,-,TRBV7-3,TGTGCCAGCACCGGCGGGAACACCGGGGAGCTGTTTTTT,CASTGGNTGELFF
TRBJ1-2,-,-,TRBV3-1,TGTGCCAGCAGCCATTTAGATGGCTACACCTTC,CASSHLDGYTF
TRBJ2-3,TRBD2,few,TRBV10-3,TGTGCCATCACCGCGACTAGCGGGGGGGCCGAAGATACGCAGTATTTT,CAITATSGGAEDTQYF
TRBJ1-1,TRBD1,-,TRBV10-3,TGTGCCATCAGTGAGGAGGGGGCGCAGTCTGAAGCTTTCTTT,CAISEEGAQSEAFF
TRBJ2-1,TRBD2,few,TRBV18,TGTGCCAGCTCACCATTTAATCTAGCGGGAGAAGGGAATGAGCAGTTCTTC,CASSPFNLAGEGNEQFF
TRBJ1-6,-,-,TRBV12-3/TRBV12-4,TGTGCCAGCAGTTTAACCCGTGGCAATAATCCACCCCTCCACTTT,CASSLTRGNNPPLHF
TRBJ1-2,-,-,TRBV18,TGTGCCAGCTCACAGGGACAATTCAATGGCTACACCTTC,CASSQGQFNGYTF
TRBJ2-5,TRBD1,-,TRBV12-3/TRBV12-4,TGTGCCAGCAGAAACAGGGGGCTATCGGAGACCCAGTACTTC,CASRNRGLSETQYF
TRBJ2-5,-,-,TRBV5-1,TGCGCCAGCAGCTTGTTTCGTGCAGAGACCCAGTACTTC,CASSLFRAETQYF
TRBJ2-3,-,medium-sized,TRBV11-2,TGTGCCAGCAGCTTAAGTCCTCCTAGCACAGATACGCAGTATTTT,CASSLSPPSTDTQYF
TRBJ2-1,-,few,TRBV7-3,TGTGCCAGCATGGTCGGTCACACCTACAATGAGCAGTTCTTC,CASMVGHTYNEQFF
TRBJ2-1,-,few,TRBV12-3/TRBV12-4,TGTGCCAGCAGTTTTCGGAATGAGCAGTTCTTC,CASSFRNEQFF
TRBJ1-2,TRBD1,-,TRBV5-6,TGTGCCAGCAGCACGGGGGACAGAGGGTATGGCTACACCTTC,CASSTGDRGYGYTF
TRBJ1-1,TRBD1,once,TRBV29-1,TGCAGCGGGGCTTCAGGGGGCACTGAAGCTTTCTTT,CSGASGGTEAFF
TRBJ1-5,-,-,TRBV19,TGTGCCAGTAGTATAGGGCAAAGTAGCAATCAGCCCCAGCATTTT,CASSIGQSSNQPQHF
TRBJ2-1,-,-,TRBV11-3,TGTGCCAGCAGCTTAGTCACCTACAATGAGCAGTTCTTC,CASSLVTYNEQFF
TRBJ1-3,-,-,TRBV27,TGTGCCAGCAGTTTATCGATGGGCTTTGGAAACACCATATATTTT,CASSLSMGFGNTIYF
TRBJ2-3,TRBD1,few,TRBV20-1,TGCAGTTCCAGGGGGCTGATATACACAGATACGCAGTATTTT,CSSRGLIYTDTQYF
TRBJ1-2,-,-,TRBV29-1,TGCAGCGTTGAAGTCCTCAGGAGATATGGCTACACCTTC,CSVEVLRRYGYTF
TRBJ1-6,-,-,TRBV3-1,TGTGCCAGCAGCCACGGTAGGGATTCACCCCTCCACTTT,CASSHGRDSPLHF
TRBJ2-1,TRBD2,-,TRBV5-6,TGTGCCAGCAGCTCCGGGACTAGCGGGGGGCGCTCCTACAATGAGCAGTTCTTC,CASSSGTSGGRSYNEQFF
TRBJ1-6,-,-,TRBV2,TGTGCCACCCGCTATTCCTATAATTCACCCCTCCACTTT,CATRYSYNSPLHF
TRBJ2-5,TRBD2,once,TRBV20-1,TGCAGTGTACGGGGGGGCCAAGAGACCCAGTACTTC,CSVRGGQETQYF
TRBJ2-2,-,-,TRBV2,TGTGCCAGCAGTGAAGCCCGCGCCGGGGAGCTGTTTTTT,CASSEARAGELFF
TRBJ2-5,TRBD1,few,TRBV12-3/TRBV12-4,TGTGCCAGCAGTTTGAAGGGGGCTATAGAGACCCAGTACTTC,CASSLKGAIETQYF
TRBJ1-5,TRBD1,-,TRBV5-1,TGCGCCAGCAGGGGCGGGACAGGTGATAGCAATCAGCCCCAGCATTTT,CASRGGTGDSNQPQHF
TRBJ1-5,TRBD1,-,TRBV10-2,TGCGCCAGCAGTCATGGACAGGGGTTACAGCCCCAGCATTTT,CASSHGQGLQPQHF
TRBJ1-1,-,once,TRBV2,TGTGCCAGCAGTGACAGGGCTCGCACTGAAGCTTTCTTT,CASSDRARTEAFF
TRBJ2-7,-,-,TRBV13,TGTGCCAGCAGCCCTCAAGTCTGGCCCTACGAGCAGTACTTC,CASSPQVWPYEQYF
TRBJ1-3,TRBD1,-,TRBV6-1,TGTGCCAGCAGACCCGGGACAGGGGGCGCGAGGGGAAACACCATATATTTT,CASRPGTGGARGNTIYF
TRBJ2-2,TRBD2,few,TRBV4-3,TGCGCCAGCAGCCAAGTACTAGCGGGCTTTAACACCGGGGAGCTGTTTTTT,CASSQVLAGFNTGELFF